This TCR beta chain is drawn from a study of cytomegalovirus exposure and HLA in healthy donors. Using immunoSEQ multiplex PCR, the repertoire was profiled, and TCRdb retains in-frame clones only, with some absent. The profile shows about 98,000 clones, more than 75% of them singletons. Findings and caveats of the study: According to the study, 180 or so TCR beta chains were cytomegalovirus-associated.

In this sample, this clone turned up a few times. The antigen remains unidentified. Looked up from germline, CDR1 is SGHRS and CDR2 is YFSETQ. The CDR3 covers 16 residues. The V segment lost 0 bases and the J segment 6 bases; nucleotides outside the gene matches: 8. This chain uses TRBV5-1 with TRBJ2-4; 8 bases line up with TRBD1. This clonotype was sampled from a man younger than 35 in good health and CMV-seropositive. Sequences were obtained from PBMCs. CDR3 loop: CASSLAGGASVNIQYF. The CDR3, as DNA: TGCGCCAGCAGCTTGGCAGGGGGCGCTTCTGTAAACATTCAGTACTTC.